Listed below are T cell receptor beta chains from one sample, sequenced in a study of high-grade serous ovarian cancer treatment subgroups. The table came from immunoSEQ multiplex PCR; TCRdb's copy has only in-frame clones and leaves some out. The table includes nearly 15,000 clones, roughly 90% detected once. The sequenced sample consisted of tumor tissue. The source of these receptors is a human donor with high-grade serous ovarian cancer. The CDR3 runs from the conserved cysteine through the conserved F or W. D genes are given only for firm matches. Some rows mark clone size as missing; the rest say once, few, many or name a class of expanded clone.

size,J,V,D,DNA,CDR3
once,TRBJ2-3,TRBV4-3,.,TGCGCCAGCAGCCAAGTGTGGAGTCACACAGATACGCAGTATTTT,CASSQVWSHTDTQYF
.,TRBJ1-4,TRBV5-1,TRBD1,TGCGCCAGCAGCTTGGTGGGGACAGAAAATGAAAAACTGTTTTTT,CASSLVGTENEKLFF
.,TRBJ1-2,TRBV9,TRBD1,TGTGCCAGCAGCGGGGCCTCGGTTTACAGGGGTCCCAGGGGCTACACCTTC,CASSGASVYRGPRGYTF
.,TRBJ1-3,TRBV6-1,.,TGTGCCAGCAGCCCCTCTGGAAACACCATATATTTT,CASSPSGNTIYF
.,TRBJ2-5,TRBV6-5,.,TGTGCCAGCAGACACGGAGGCGAGACCCAGTACTTC,CASRHGGETQYF
.,TRBJ1-6,TRBV6-5,TRBD1,TGTGCCAGCAGTTACTCGAGTAACAGGGGGCAATCACCCCTCCACTTT,CASSYSSNRGQSPLHF
.,TRBJ2-1,TRBV6-5,.,TGTGCCAGCAGTTACCGAGATCGTAACAATGAGCAGTTCTTC,CASSYRDRNNEQFF
.,TRBJ2-3,TRBV7-2,TRBD2,TGTGCCAGCAGCTTAGCGCGTTACGCGACTAGCGTAGAGACAGATACGCAGTATTTT,CASSLARYATSVETDTQYF
once,TRBJ1-1,TRBV29-1,.,TGCAGCGTCTCAAGTACCACTGAAGCTTTCTTT,CSVSSTTEAFF
.,TRBJ2-5,TRBV9,.,TGTGCCAGCAGCCCCAATGGGGTTTTACGAGAGACCCAGTACTTC,CASSPNGVLRETQYF
.,TRBJ2-7,TRBV2,.,TGTGCCAGCACTACAGTGGGGGAGGCGACCTACGAGCAGTACTTC,CASTTVGEATYEQYF
few,TRBJ1-2,TRBV6-1,.,TGTGCCAGCAGTGACATAGAGGGAGTGGGCTATGGCTACACCTTC,CASSDIEGVGYGYTF
.,TRBJ1-2,TRBV7-8,TRBD1,TGTGCCAGCAGCCATAGACCCGGGGACAGCCGATATGGCTACACCTTC,CASSHRPGDSRYGYTF
.,TRBJ2-7,TRBV6-5,TRBD2,TGTGCCAGCAGCGACCGGGGGGGTTTCTACGAGCAGTACTTC,CASSDRGGFYEQYF
.,TRBJ1-2,TRBV6-1,.,TGTGCCAGCAGTGAAGGTCCAGGGATAAACTATGGCTACACCTTC,CASSEGPGINYGYTF
.,TRBJ2-7,TRBV7-2,.,TGTGCCAGCAGCTTCCTTAGCGGGGACAGCTCCTACGAGCAGTACTTC,CASSFLSGDSSYEQYF
.,TRBJ2-7,TRBV4-1,TRBD1,TGCGCCAGCAGCCAAGAATGGGACAGGGTCAACTACGAGCAGTACTTC,CASSQEWDRVNYEQYF
.,TRBJ2-7,TRBV13,TRBD2,TGTGCCAGCAGCTCCCTAGCGGGGGGCTACGAGCAGTACTTC,CASSSLAGGYEQYF
.,TRBJ2-7,TRBV4-2,.,TGTGCCAGCAGCCCCGAGAGGCGAAGGTTCTACGAGCAGTACTTC,CASSPERRRFYEQYF
few,TRBJ2-1,TRBV19,.,TGTGCCAGTAGTCCTCTGGACTACTCCTACAATGAGCAGTTCTTC,CASSPLDYSYNEQFF
.,TRBJ2-7,TRBV18,TRBD1,TGTGCCAGCTCACCACCAGCGGGACAGGGGGGAGACGAGCAGTACTTC,CASSPPAGQGGDEQYF
medium-sized,TRBJ2-7,TRBV5-4,TRBD1,TGTGCCAGCAGCTATGACAGGGCCTACGAGCAGTACTTC,CASSYDRAYEQYF
.,TRBJ2-7,TRBV5-6,.,TGTGCCAGCAGCCTCTGGACTACCTACGAGCAGTACTTC,CASSLWTTYEQYF
.,TRBJ1-4,TRBV14,.,TGTGCCAGCAGCCATTCAGGGGCCCTGTTTTTT,CASSHSGALFF
.,TRBJ2-2,TRBV7-9,.,TGTGCCAGCAGCTTAGATGGCGCCGGGGAGCTGTTTTTT,CASSLDGAGELFF
.,TRBJ1-5,TRBV30,.,TGTGCCTGGAGTGGTCTCAGGGGAGGTTTGCCCCAGCATTTT,CAWSGLRGGLPQHF
.,TRBJ2-1,TRBV9,.,TGTGCCAGCAGCGTAGCAGGGCTCTCCTACAATGAGCAGTTCTTC,CASSVAGLSYNEQFF
.,TRBJ2-1,TRBV27,.,TGTGCCAGCAGTTTGGACACCTACAATGAGCAGTTCTTC,CASSLDTYNEQFF
.,TRBJ1-2,TRBV20-1,.,TGCAGTGCTAAGGGCCCCTTCGGCTACACCTTC,CSAKGPFGYTF
.,TRBJ2-2,TRBV5-1,.,TGCGCCAGCAGCCAAGGACAGCTCACCGGGGAGCTGTTTTTT,CASSQGQLTGELFF
.,TRBJ2-7,TRBV5-1,.,TGCGCCAGCAGCCCGGGGACCTTGGGGTCCTACGAGCAGTACTTC,CASSPGTLGSYEQYF
.,TRBJ2-7,TRBV6-5,.,TGTGCCAGCAGTGGAGAGACTTACGAGCAGTACTTC,CASSGETYEQYF
.,TRBJ2-5,TRBV6-5,.,TGTGCCAGCGAAGATGGTTGGGAGACCCAGTACTTC,CASEDGWETQYF
.,TRBJ2-5,TRBV18,.,TGTGCCAGCTCACCATTCCTCACGCCTCAAGAGACCCAGTACTTC,CASSPFLTPQETQYF
.,TRBJ2-5,TRBV10-3,.,TGTGCCATCAGGGGGGACAGCGGGAAAGAGACCCAGTACTTC,CAIRGDSGKETQYF
.,TRBJ2-6,TRBV7-2,.,TGTGCCAGCAGCCCCTCTTTGTACTCTGGGGCCAACGTCCTGACTTTC,CASSPSLYSGANVLTF
.,TRBJ2-5,TRBV5-4,TRBD2,TGTGCCAGCAGCTGGCGGAGCGGGGGGATAGAGACCCAGTACTTC,CASSWRSGGIETQYF
.,TRBJ2-1,TRBV11-3,.,TGTGCCAGCAGCCGCGGGACAAACTCCTACAATGAGCAGTTCTTC,CASSRGTNSYNEQFF
few,TRBJ1-1,TRBV2,.,TGTGCCAGCAGCGAGACAGCCTATGAAGCTTTCTTT,CASSETAYEAFF
.,TRBJ2-7,TRBV7-8,TRBD1,TGTGCCAGCAGCTTAGCAACGGACAGGGGGACGCAGTACTTC,CASSLATDRGTQYF
.,TRBJ2-7,TRBV10-2,TRBD1,TGCGCCAGCAGTGAGTGGGGACAGGGGTTCGACGAGCAGTACTTC,CASSEWGQGFDEQYF
.,TRBJ2-7,TRBV15,.,TGTGCCACCAGCAGGGACTCCTACGAGCAGTACTTC,CATSRDSYEQYF
.,TRBJ2-3,TRBV7-9,.,TGTGCCAGCAGCCTCAGGGGGGGGACAGATACGCAGTATTTT,CASSLRGGTDTQYF
.,TRBJ1-5,TRBV6-6,.,TGTGCCAGCAGTTACCCGGCAGGGGAAGGGAATCAGCCCCAGCATTTT,CASSYPAGEGNQPQHF
.,TRBJ2-5,TRBV6-1,TRBD2,TGTGCCAGCAGTGAAGGCGCGGGGGGGCCTCCCCGTTCCCAAGAGACCCAGTACTTC,CASSEGAGGPPRSQETQYF
once,TRBJ1-2,TRBV7-6,.,TGTGCCAGCAGCTTAGCTCTGGGGGTAGCCTATGGCTACACCTTC,CASSLALGVAYGYTF
few,TRBJ1-1,TRBV11-2,.,TGTGCCAGCAGCTTAGCTGGGTACACTGAAGCTTTCTTT,CASSLAGYTEAFF
.,TRBJ2-2,TRBV19,.,TGTGCCAGTAGTATTTCTAGCATGCCCGGGGAGCTGTTTTTT,CASSISSMPGELFF
.,TRBJ2-7,TRBV18,.,TGTGCCAGCTCACCAGAGGCGGGGGCCAACTACGAGCAGTACTTC,CASSPEAGANYEQYF
.,TRBJ2-7,TRBV28,TRBD2,TGTGCCAGCAGTTCCCTAGCGGGGCCCTACGAGCAGTACTTC,CASSSLAGPYEQYF
.,TRBJ1-2,TRBV15,TRBD1,TGTGCCACCAGCCCAGACGCCCAAGACAGGGGTAATGGCTACACCTTC,CATSPDAQDRGNGYTF
.,TRBJ2-5,TRBV6-1,TRBD1,TGTGCCAGCAGTGAATCATCCGGGACAGTCGGAAGAGAGACCCAGTACTTC,CASSESSGTVGRETQYF